These T cell receptor beta chains were read from a single sample in a study of a mutant IDH1 vaccine in newly diagnosed glioma. Profiling relied on immunoSEQ multiplex PCR, and the TCRdb table lists in-frame clones only, not all of them. The data hold around 94,000 clones, with over 85% observed a single time. Antigens of these TCRs are unknown. The sequencing here drew on PBMCs, taken from a glioma patient whose treatment included an IDH1 peptide vaccine. The receptors originated from a woman aged 45-65 years with glioma. Each CDR3 is given with its conserved first and last residue. The order of the fields is V gene, clone size, J gene, D gene, CDR3 DNA, CDR3 protein. D genes are given only for firm matches. Only part of the rows carry a size: once, few, many, or a class if the clone is expanded.

V gene: TRBV7-3; clone size: -; J gene: TRBJ1-1; D gene: -; CDR3 DNA: TGTGCCAGCAGCTCAACCGGACGGGTGAACACTGAAGCTTTCTTT; CDR3 protein: CASSSTGRVNTEAFF
V gene: TRBV19; clone size: -; J gene: TRBJ1-1; D gene: -; CDR3 DNA: TGTGCCAGTAGTGGGAACATGAACACTGAAGCTTTCTTT; CDR3 protein: CASSGNMNTEAFF
V gene: TRBV5-1; clone size: -; J gene: TRBJ2-3; D gene: -; CDR3 DNA: TGCGCCAGCAGCTTGGAGGCAGGCCGGGCGGCAGATACGCAGTATTTT; CDR3 protein: CASSLEAGRAADTQYF
V gene: TRBV6-9; clone size: once; J gene: TRBJ1-3; D gene: -; CDR3 DNA: TGTGCCAGCAGCCTCGGCCACAGCTCTGGAAACACCATATATTTT; CDR3 protein: CASSLGHSSGNTIYF
V gene: TRBV15; clone size: -; J gene: TRBJ1-2; D gene: -; CDR3 DNA: TGTGCCACCAGCAGAGATTTTGGGGCAGGCTCTGGCTACACCTTC; CDR3 protein: CATSRDFGAGSGYTF
V gene: TRBV18; clone size: -; J gene: TRBJ1-1; D gene: -; CDR3 DNA: TGTGCCAGCTCACCAACTGACGGGAACACTGAAGCTTTCTTT; CDR3 protein: CASSPTDGNTEAFF
V gene: TRBV7-2; clone size: -; J gene: TRBJ1-3; D gene: -; CDR3 DNA: TGTGCCAGCAGCTTAAGGGCCTCAGGGATCGGAAACACCATATATTTT; CDR3 protein: CASSLRASGIGNTIYF
V gene: TRBV7-6; clone size: -; J gene: TRBJ2-2; D gene: TRBD1; CDR3 DNA: TGTGCCAGCAGCCTAAGACAGGGACACACCGGGGAGCTGTTTTTT; CDR3 protein: CASSLRQGHTGELFF
V gene: TRBV27; clone size: once; J gene: TRBJ2-5; D gene: -; CDR3 DNA: TGTGCCAGCAGTTTCCTACAGGGAGAGACCCAGTACTTC; CDR3 protein: CASSFLQGETQYF
V gene: TRBV27; clone size: -; J gene: TRBJ2-4; D gene: TRBD2; CDR3 DNA: TGTGCCAGCAGTTATTTACTAGCGGGAGCCAAAAACATTCAGTACTTC; CDR3 protein: CASSYLLAGAKNIQYF
V gene: TRBV11-2; clone size: -; J gene: TRBJ2-1; D gene: TRBD2; CDR3 DNA: TGTGCCAGCAGCCTTAGCGGGAGGGGGAACAATGAGCAGTTCTTC; CDR3 protein: CASSLSGRGNNEQFF
V gene: TRBV29-1; clone size: once; J gene: TRBJ2-3; D gene: TRBD1; CDR3 DNA: TGCAGCGTTGAACCCCCAGGACAGGGTACAGATACGCAGTATTTT; CDR3 protein: CSVEPPGQGTDTQYF
V gene: TRBV7-3; clone size: -; J gene: TRBJ2-7; D gene: -; CDR3 DNA: TGTGCCAGCAGCTTAGCTGGCGAGCAGTACTTC; CDR3 protein: CASSLAGEQYF
V gene: TRBV2; clone size: -; J gene: TRBJ2-7; D gene: -; CDR3 DNA: TGTGCCAGCACGGCGCCAATTCACGAGCAGTACTTC; CDR3 protein: CASTAPIHEQYF
V gene: TRBV7-2; clone size: -; J gene: TRBJ2-7; D gene: -; CDR3 DNA: TGTGCCAGCAGCCCAGGGCTCAGGTCCTACGAGCAGTACTTC; CDR3 protein: CASSPGLRSYEQYF
V gene: TRBV6-1; clone size: -; J gene: TRBJ1-2; D gene: TRBD1; CDR3 DNA: TGTGCCAGCAGTACCGACCCCGGGACAGCTCGTGGCTACACCTTC; CDR3 protein: CASSTDPGTARGYTF
V gene: TRBV30; clone size: -; J gene: TRBJ2-1; D gene: -; CDR3 DNA: TGTGCCTGGTCGTTAGCGAATGAGCAGTTCTTC; CDR3 protein: CAWSLANEQFF
V gene: TRBV28; clone size: -; J gene: TRBJ1-5; D gene: -; CDR3 DNA: TGTGCCAGCAGGGACAGTTATAGCAATCAGCCCCAGCATTTT; CDR3 protein: CASRDSYSNQPQHF